The 31 T cell receptor beta chains below were found in one sample sequenced in a study of T cells in Graves' hyperthyroidism and ophthalmopathy. TCR beta CDR3 sequences were amplified from RNA transcripts. The primer set for the first-round RT-PCR of the TCR CDR3 was HTBI. TCRdb reprocessed the multiplex PCR reads with MiXCR, giving one entry per CDR3 protein. The sample lists hundreds of thousands of distinct CDR3 sequences, around 46% occurring once. The sequencing sample was made of peripheral blood or thyroid tissue (not recorded which). The source of these receptors is a young woman with Graves' hyperthyroidism.

The V gene is TRBV7-2, the J gene TRBJ2-1; 7 nucleotides agree with TRBD2. Unmatched junction bases numbered 12, after V lost 6 bases and J lost 10 bases. Germline V lookup: CDR1 SGHTA, CDR2 FQGNSA. The CDR3 has 14 amino acids. CDR3 DNA: TGTGCCAGCAGTCCCGACGACGGGGGAGGGGAGCAGTTCTTC. Encoded protein: CASSPDDGGGEQFF.

This clonotype appeared a few times. This chain joins TRBV6-5 and TRBJ2-7; 11 nucleotides match TRBD2. CDR1 MNHEY and CDR2 SVGAGI come from the germline V gene. V dropped 6 bases and J dropped 2; count of bases not matched to a gene: 6. The CDR3 sequence is 15 residues long. CDR3 sequence (DNA): TGTGCCAGCAGGAGCGGGACTAGCGGAACCTACGAGCAGTACTTC. It is translated as CASRSGTSGTYEQYF.

This clonotype was recorded many times. CDR3 nucleotide sequence: TGCAGCGTTGGGGTTTGGGGGGCGATTGGGTATGGCTACACCTTC. This gives the protein CSVGVWGAIGYGYTF. V is TRBV29-1 and J is TRBJ1-2, with a possible D match to TRBD1 (6 bases). V lost 4 bases and J 5 bases, leaving 20 bases between the germline ends. Germline V gene sequence: CDR1 SQVTM, CDR2 ANQGSEA. The CDR3 runs 15 residues.

V gene TRBV25-1 combines with J gene TRBJ1-2, with TRBD1 matching 8 bases. This CDR3 comprises 15 residues. V lost 3 bases and J lost 1; bases outside the gene matches: 4. The V gene's germline CDR1 is MGHDK and CDR2 SYGVNS. The CDR3, as DNA: TGTGCCAGCAGTGACCCGGGACAGGATAACTATGGCTACACCTTC. Protein product: CASSDPGQDNYGYTF.

This chain uses TRBV19 with TRBJ1-5; the D gene is possibly TRBD1 (5 bases). Trimming stripped 6 bases from V and 1 base from J, with 10 bases between. The CDR3 runs 14 residues. The germline gives CDR1 LNHDA, CDR2 SQIVND (reference sequence). The CDR3 loop is CASRPGRSNQPQHF. The CDR3 region has the DNA TGTGCCAGTAGGCCAGGGCGGAGCAATCAGCCCCAGCATTTT.

V usage is TRBV7-7 and J usage is TRBJ2-7; 8 bases are shared with TRBD1. Germline CDR1 is SSHAT and CDR2 is FNYEAQ (reference sequence). V lost 3 bases, J lost 6 bases, and 7 bases stayed unmatched. The CDR3 is 14 amino acids. The CDR3 reads CASSFGTGVTEQYF. The CDR3 bases are TGTGCCAGCAGCTTCGGGACAGGCGTTACCGAGCAGTACTTC.

This clonotype has a handful of counts. The J gene is TRBJ1-5, the V gene TRBV19, with 10 bases lining up with TRBD1. The CDR3 sequence is 14 residues long. Per the germline V gene, CDR1 is LNHDA and CDR2 is SQIVND (reference sequence). With V trimmed by 8 bases and J by 3 bases, 4 bases remained unmatched. The CDR3 protein is CASPGQGYNQPQHF. The CDR3, as DNA: TGTGCCAGTCCGGGACAGGGGTACAATCAGCCCCAGCATTTT.

This clonotype has a single count. V and J are TRBV7-9 and TRBJ2-4; no reliable D call. V was clipped by 7 bases and J by 12 bases, with 7 bases between them. Germline V gene sequence: CDR1 SEHNR, CDR2 FQNEAQ (reference sequence). The CDR3 is 9 amino acids. The CDR3 DNA reads TGTGCCAGCAAAGGAACTCAGTACTTC. This sequence encodes CASKGTQYF.

This clonotype was recorded only once. Because the CDR3 is missing its conserved closing phenylalanine or tryptophan, this is likely a read error. The DNA is left out, because the CDR3 cannot be placed on it with certainty; the CDR3 is given as TCRdb lists it. The chain combines TRBV6-1 with TRBJ1-3; TRBD1 was called by the table and not checked on the DNA. Termini included, the CDR3 measures 9 amino acids. The germline CDR1 and CDR2 sequences are MNHNS and SASEGT. This CDR3 is CASSTGTDT.

In this sample, this clonotype turned up a few times. The rearrangement links TRBV11-1 to TRBJ2-7; D is possibly TRBD2 (5 bases). Germline CDR1 and CDR2: SGHAT and FQDESV (reference sequence). There are 13 residues in the CDR3. The V end was cut by 8 bases, the J end by 5 bases, with 16 bases between. The CDR3 region is CASASLPLNEQYF. CDR3 DNA sequence: TGTGCCAGCGCTAGCCTGCCTTTGAACGAGCAGTACTTC. The whole variable domain, filled in from reference TRBV11-1 and TRBJ2-7, reads EAEVAQSPRYKITEKSQAVAFWCDPISGHATLYWYRQILGQGPELLVQFQDESVVDDSQLPKDRFSAERLKGVDSTLKIQPAELGDSAMYLCASASLPLNEQYFGPGTRLTVT.

The V gene is TRBV7-6, the J gene TRBJ2-7, with 10 bases fitting TRBD2. This CDR3 comprises 14 residues. With 5 bases clipped from V and 8 bases from J, the junction kept 9 bases outside the gene matches. Per germline, CDR1 SGHVS and CDR2 FNYEAQ. CDR3 nucleotides: TGTGCCAGCAGCCCAGGGACTAGCGATAACAAGCAGTACTTC. Encoded protein: CASSPGTSDNKQYF.

The chain carries TRBV12-3 or TRBV12-4 and TRBJ2-5; 8 positions match TRBD2. The J segment lost 4 bases and the V segment lost 6 bases, leaving 4 bases of the junction unmatched. The CDR3 has 13 residues. CDR3 sequence (DNA): TGTGCCAGCAGCCAGCGGGAGCGAGAGACCCAGTACTTC. Translation: CASSQRERETQYF.

This chain joins TRBV7-1 and TRBJ1-5; 7 bases agree with TRBD1. TRBV7-1 has ORF status, its function being uncertain. The CDR3 totals 11 residues. After removal of 3 bases from V and 14 bases from J, the junction contained 4 bases not matched to a gene. CDR3 region: CASSSNGQEHF. Written as DNA, the CDR3 is TGTGCCAGCAGCTCCAACGGACAGGAGCATTTT.

The chain uses TRBV15 and TRBJ1-6, with a weak D call TRBD1 (6 bases). Per germline, CDR1 LNHNV and CDR2 YYDKDF (reference sequence). The CDR3 totals 13 residues. Trimming pared 0 bases from V and 9 bases from J, leaving 6 bases between. CDR3 DNA sequence: TGTGCCACCAGCAGAGAGGGGGCTTCACCCCTCCACTTT. This encodes CATSREGASPLHF.

This clonotype was seen a few times. CDR3 in DNA: TGTGCCAGCAGCCCCTGGGTGGGGCGGACTGAAGCTTTCTTT. Amino acid sequence: CASSPWVGRTEAFF. This chain links TRBV7-2 with TRBJ1-1, with a weak D call TRBD1 (5 bases). The CDR3 extends over 14 amino acids. Trimming took off 5 bases at V and 5 bases at J, with 15 bases between the two ends. Per germline, CDR1 SGHTA and CDR2 FQGNSA.

The chain is built from TRBV29-1 and TRBJ2-5; no definite D call. The CDR3 covers 12 residues. The germline CDR1 and CDR2 sequences are SQVTM and ANQGSEA. Trimming removed 6 bases from V and 9 bases from J, with 17 bases in between. CDR3 sequence: CSVTVGPVAQYF. CDR3 nucleotides: TGCAGCGTGACGGTGGGCCCGGTGGCCCAGTACTTC.

Turning to this clonotype: A single base separates this from a much larger clone, so it may be a read error. The V and J genes are TRBV6-4 and TRBJ2-2, with 7 bases matching TRBD1. Germline CDR1 is MRHNA and CDR2 is SNTAGT. J gave up 4 bases and V 6 bases, and 5 bases lay outside the gene matches. This CDR3 spans 14 amino acids. The CDR3 region is CASRDRPSTGELFF. CDR3 DNA: TGTGCCAGCAGGGACAGGCCCAGCACCGGGGAGCTGTTTTTT.

J is TRBJ1-1 and V is TRBV2; D perhaps matches TRBD1 (6 bases). The germline V and J ends were trimmed by 9 bases and 3 bases, with 8 bases remaining between them. Looked up from germline, CDR1 is SNHLY and CDR2 is FYNNEI. The length of the CDR3 is 11 residues. This CDR3 reads CASTGYTEAFF. Here the CDR3 DNA reads TGTGCCAGTACAGGGTACACTGAAGCTTTCTTT.

The rearrangement uses TRBV2 and TRBJ2-7; the match to TRBD2 covers 13 bases. CDR1 SNHLY and CDR2 FYNNEI come from the germline V gene. V was clipped by 5 bases and J by 3 bases; unmatched bases: 4. CDR3 length equals 15 residues. In nucleotides, the CDR3 is TGTGCCAGCAGTTCTAGACTAGCGGGAGGCTACGAGCAGTACTTC. Encoded protein: CASSSRLAGGYEQYF.

For this clonotype: No conserved phenylalanine or tryptophan is present at the end of the CDR3, so a read error is the likely explanation. Because the CDR3's place on the DNA is in doubt, the DNA is left out and the CDR3 is given as listed by TCRdb. The rearrangement uses TRBV4-2 and TRBJ2-7. The germline gives CDR1 LGHNA, CDR2 YNFKEQ. The CDR3 spans 10 amino acids, including both terminal residues. Here the CDR3 reads CASSLAASTP.

The V gene is TRBV19, the J gene TRBJ2-5; a weak D match, TRBD2 (5 bases). The V gene's germline CDR1 is LNHDA and CDR2 SQIVND (reference sequence). V was shortened by 9 bases and J by 7 bases, with 15 bases between the two germline ends. This CDR3 comprises 12 residues. The CDR3 coding sequence is TGTGCCAGCAGACCCAGCGGCCGGACCCAGTACTTC. Translating it yields CASRPSGRTQYF.

The J gene is TRBJ1-5, the V gene TRBV2; D possibly corresponds to TRBD1 (6 bases). Trimming took 7 bases from V and 6 from J, leaving 13 bases between them. CDR1 is SNHLY, CDR2 FYNNEI, per germline. CDR3 length: 13 residues. DNA for the CDR3: TGTGCCAGCACCCCGGACAGCGGTCAGCCCCAGCATTTT. This gives the protein CASTPDSGQPQHF.

Only a few counts were recorded for this clonotype. The genes are TRBV9 and TRBJ2-5; D unresolved. The CDR3 sequence is 16 residues long. V was pared by 7 bases and J by 2 bases, with 21 bases between. Germline CDR1 reads SGDLS; CDR2 reads YYNGEE. CDR3 sequence (DNA): TGTGCCAGCTCACCACCAGAACGGACCACTCAAGAGACCCAGTACTTC. This encodes CASSPPERTTQETQYF.

This clonotype occurred a few times. The J gene is TRBJ1-2, the V gene TRBV7-9; TRBD1 matches at 7 bases. After removal of 5 bases from V and 6 bases from J, the junction contained 9 bases not matched to a gene. This CDR3 is 14 amino acids long. Germline CDR1 is SEHNR and CDR2 is FQNEAQ (reference sequence). The CDR3 loop is CASSRDRESNGYTF. CDR3 DNA sequence: TGTGCCAGCAGCAGAGACAGGGAGAGCAATGGCTACACCTTC.

This clonotype showed up just a few times. At one boundary the junction diverges from the germline segment, which might be a read error. This chain joins TRBV20-1 and TRBJ2-7; no clear D. CDR1 is DFQATT, CDR2 SNEGSKA, per germline (reference sequence). The CDR3 runs 12 residues. The CDR3 DNA reads as TGCAGTGCCAGAGTTGGAGCTTACGAGCAGTACTTC. Translated: CSARVGAYEQYF.

This clonotype was observed a single time. A much larger clone lies a single base off, so this may be a read error. The gene calls are TRBV29-1 and TRBJ1-1; 9 bases are a match to TRBD1. CDR3 size: 13 residues. Germline assignment: CDR1 SQVTM and CDR2 ANQGSEA. This CDR3 is CSVGTGGDTGAFF. The CDR3 DNA reads TGCAGCGTTGGAACAGGGGGCGACACTGGAGCTTTCTTT.

The J gene is TRBJ2-7, the V gene TRBV11-1; 12 bases match TRBD2. Germline V gene data show CDR1 as SGHAT and CDR2 as FQDESV (reference sequence). V shed 1 base, J shed 3 bases, and the junction held 10 bases outside the gene matches. This CDR3 is built from 18 residues. In DNA form, the CDR3 reads TGTGCCAGCAGCTTAGACCCCGGACTAGCGGGAACTTTCTACGAGCAGTACTTC. Encoded protein: CASSLDPGLAGTFYEQYF.

The V and J genes are TRBV24-1 and TRBJ1-1; possible D gene TRBD1, 6 bases. Germline V gene lookup returns CDR1 KGHDR and CDR2 SFDVKD. V dropped 1 base and J dropped 6 bases, with 8 bases sitting between them. This CDR3 is built from 13 residues. The CDR3 DNA follows: TGTGCCACCAGTGATTTAGGGGGACCTGAAGCTTTCTTT. Translated: CATSDLGGPEAFF.

This chain links TRBV15 with TRBJ1-6, with D perhaps matching TRBD1 (6 bases). Germline V gives CDR1 LNHNV, CDR2 YYDKDF (reference sequence). This CDR3 has 14 amino acids. The V and J ends lost 2 bases and 7 bases respectively, with 9 bases between them. CDR3 sequence: CATSRPDSNSPLHF. CDR3 in DNA: TGTGCCACCAGCAGACCGGACAGCAATTCACCCCTCCACTTT. Looking up the rest from reference TRBV15 and TRBJ1-6 gives the full variable domain: DAMVIQNPRYQVTQFGKPVTLSCSQTLNHNVMYWYQQKSSQAPKLLFHYYDKDFNNEADTPDNFQSRRPNTSFCFLDIRSPGLGDTAMYLCATSRPDSNSPLHFGNGTRLTVT.

The rearrangement links TRBV14 to TRBJ1-1; D gene uncertain. CDR1 SGHDN and CDR2 FVKESK come from the germline V gene. Trimming took 4 bases from V and 6 from J, leaving 12 bases between them. The CDR3 totals 13 residues. CDR3 sequence (DNA): TGTGCCAGCAGCCTAGATACAAGGGCTGAAGCTTTCTTT. Amino acids: CASSLDTRAEAFF.

This clonotype was seen a few times. J is TRBJ2-2 and V is TRBV7-3; possible D gene TRBD1, 6 bases. Germline-derived CDR1 and CDR2 are SGHTA and FQGTGA. The CDR3 covers 13 residues. V was pared by 3 bases and J by 7 bases, with 9 bases between. CDR3 coding DNA: TGTGCCAGCAGCTTTCAGGGGTTCGGGGAGCTGTTTTTT. Protein: CASSFQGFGELFF.